This T cell receptor beta chain came from a study of blood T cell repertoires in COVID-19. Across the whole study: The samples span acute and convalescent COVID-19 from the United States, Italy and Spain. T cells, B-cell-depleted T cells, or PBMCs supplied cDNA or gDNA.

Authors' methods: For nucleated cells, counts were estimated from reference gene primer amplification. This table comes from immunoSEQ multiplex PCR, and its TCRdb copy is limited to in-frame clones, with some not included. V and J calls and clone size are given by that table; D and trimming were obtained from the DNA. This sample has some 140,000 clones, with approximately 78% found just once. The V gene's germline CDR1 is LGHDT and CDR2 YNNKEL (reference sequence). This CDR3 is built from 19 residues. V was shortened by 2 bases and J by 6 bases, with 26 bases between the two germline ends. The chain is built from TRBV3-1 (or the pseudogene TRBV3-2) and TRBJ2-1, with D perhaps matching TRBD1 (7 bases). Sample: peripheral blood. This clonotype was obtained from a man aged 55 to 70 who had recovered from COVID-19. The DNA for the CDR3 is TGTGCCAGCAGCCAACTTGGGGGGAAGGGGGCTGGGAGTCGCAATGAGCAGTTCTTC. Its translation is CASSQLGGKGAGSRNEQFF.